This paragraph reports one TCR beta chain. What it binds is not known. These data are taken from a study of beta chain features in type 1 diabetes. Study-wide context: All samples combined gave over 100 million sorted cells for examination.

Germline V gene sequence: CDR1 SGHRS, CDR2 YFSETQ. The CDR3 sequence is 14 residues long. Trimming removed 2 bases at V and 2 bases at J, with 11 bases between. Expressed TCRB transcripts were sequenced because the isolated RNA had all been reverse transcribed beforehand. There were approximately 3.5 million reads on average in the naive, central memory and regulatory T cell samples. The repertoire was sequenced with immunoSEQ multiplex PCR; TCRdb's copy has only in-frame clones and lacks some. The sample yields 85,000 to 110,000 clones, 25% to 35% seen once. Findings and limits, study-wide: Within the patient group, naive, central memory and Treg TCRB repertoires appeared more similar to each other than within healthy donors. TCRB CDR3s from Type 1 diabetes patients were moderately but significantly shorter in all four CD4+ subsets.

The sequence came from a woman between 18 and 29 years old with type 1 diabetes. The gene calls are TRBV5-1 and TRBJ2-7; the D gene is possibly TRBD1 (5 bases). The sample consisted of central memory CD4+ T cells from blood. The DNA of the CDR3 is TGCGCCAGCAGCTTTGGGCAGGGCACCTACGAGCAGTACTTC. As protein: CASSFGQGTYEQYF.